Below, 18 T cell receptor beta chains from the same sample are listed, as sequenced in a study of shared clonotypes between healthy human individuals. Data came from immunoSEQ multiplex PCR; TCRdb stores just in-frame clones and leaves some out. This table holds millions of clones, 95% found once. Source material: naive CD4+ T cells sorted from blood. Subset described: CD45RA+ positively selected. The receptors were sampled from a man aged 18-30 years in good health.

The rearrangement joins TRBV11-3 to TRBJ2-2; D remains ambiguous. Germline V gene data show CDR1 as SGHNT and CDR2 as YENEEA. The CDR3 runs 12 residues. V was shortened by 6 bases and J by 5 bases, with 7 bases between the two germline ends. CDR3 DNA sequence: TGTGCCAGCAGTCCGGAGACCGGGGAGCTGTTTTTT. Translation gives CASSPETGELFF. Drawing the rest from reference TRBV11-3 and TRBJ2-2, the complete variable domain is EAGVVQSPRYKIIEKKQPVAFWCNPISGHNTLYWYLQNLGQGPELLIRYENEEAVDDSQLPKDRFSAERLKGVDSTLKIQPAELGDSAVYLCASSPETGELFFGEGSRLTVL.

Details on this clone: Other DNA sequences in this sample translate to the same CDR3. The gene calls are TRBV5-1 and TRBJ2-5; D gene uncertain. Between the trimmed V and J ends, which lost 4 bases and 2 bases, there was a span of 9 bases. The CDR3 runs 13 residues. In germline, CDR1 is SGHRS, CDR2 YFSETQ. The CDR3 region is CASSGSGQETQYF. The CDR3 DNA reads as TGCGCCAGCAGCGGCTCCGGACAAGAGACCCAGTACTTC.

This rearrangement joins TRBV6-7 to TRBJ2-6; D remains unclear. TRBV6-7 qualifies as an ORF whose function is uncertain. The CDR3 is made up of 18 amino acids. The V gene lost 7 bases and the J gene lost 0 bases, with 19 bases spanning the gap. The chain's CDR3 is CASTSGSDGISGANVLTF. CDR3 nucleotides: TGTGCCAGCACCTCCGGGTCGGACGGAATCTCTGGGGCCAACGTCCTGACTTTC.

The chain employs TRBV29-1 and TRBJ1-3, with D uncertain. The germline CDR1 and CDR2 sequences are SQVTM and ANQGSEA. This CDR3 is 15 amino acids long. The CDR3 loop is CRRPRSARTGNTIYF. CDR3 DNA: TGCAGGCGACCTCGATCGGCAAGGACTGGAAACACCATATATTTT.

The chain carries TRBV5-4 and TRBJ2-1; 7 bases match TRBD1. The CDR3 covers 17 residues. The germline gives CDR1 SGHNT, CDR2 YYREEE (reference sequence). V lost 0 bases, J lost 0 bases, and 6 bases stayed unmatched. The CDR3 nucleotides read TGTGCCAGCAGCTTGGCCGAGGGGGCTTTCTCCTACAATGAGCAGTTCTTC. It codes for CASSLAEGAFSYNEQFF.

This chain connects TRBV11-2 to TRBJ2-1; D not certain. The germline CDR1 and CDR2 sequences are SGHAT and FQNNGV. The ends were cut back, 5 bases at V and 5 bases at J, with 13 bases in the middle. The CDR3 is 14 residues long. In nucleotides, the CDR3 is TGTGCCAGCAGCCAAATGGTGATCAACAATGAGCAGTTCTTC. It codes for CASSQMVINNEQFF.

The chain combines TRBV9 with TRBJ1-3, with a weak D call TRBD1 (6 bases). The CDR3 has 15 residues. V lost 4 bases and J 1 base, leaving 12 bases between the germline ends. Germline V lookup: CDR1 SGDLS, CDR2 YYNGEE. CDR3 protein: CASSTTGTSGNTIYF. CDR3 DNA sequence: TGTGCCAGCAGCACTACGGGGACATCTGGAAACACCATATATTTT.

The count of this clone is one. The chain joins TRBV4-1 to TRBJ1-5; no firm D call. The CDR3 spans 13 residues. CDR1 is MGHRA, CDR2 YSYEKL, per germline. Trimming pared 0 bases from V and 5 bases from J, leaving 5 bases between. CDR3 DNA sequence: TGCGCCAGCAGCCAAGACAGATATCAGCCCCAGCATTTT. Its protein product is CASSQDRYQPQHF.

This sequence joins TRBV6-1 and TRBJ2-7, with TRBD1 matching over 10 bases. Germline V gene lookup returns CDR1 MNHNS and CDR2 SASEGT. CDR3 length: 16 residues. Losses at the gene ends were 2 bases for V and 7 bases for J; bases not matched to a gene: 11. This CDR3 is CASSELWGQGSWEQYF. The CDR3 DNA sequence: TGTGCCAGCAGTGAACTGTGGGGACAGGGGAGCTGGGAGCAGTACTTC.

The rearrangement links TRBV7-2 to TRBJ1-2, with 8 positions matching TRBD1. The CDR3 covers 14 residues. With 4 bases clipped from V and 3 bases from J, the junction kept 4 bases outside the gene matches. Germline values: CDR1 SGHTA, CDR2 FQGNSA. The CDR3 coding sequence is TGTGCCAGCAGCTCCGGGACAGGACACTATGGCTACACCTTC. Amino acids: CASSSGTGHYGYTF.

This clone was picked up one time. The chain combines TRBV7-2 with TRBJ2-5, with D possibly TRBD1 on 7 matching bases. This CDR3 has 14 amino acids. Trimming pared 5 bases from V and 13 bases from J, leaving 23 bases between. Per germline, CDR1 SGHTA and CDR2 FQGNSA. The CDR3 coding sequence is TGTGCCAGCAGCCCTACGACACAGGGGACTTCTCTGTACTTC. This translates into CASSPTTQGTSLYF.

Comment on this clone: This CDR3 is also generated by other DNA sequences in the sample. The rearrangement joins TRBV30 to TRBJ2-2; 10 nucleotides agree with TRBD1. V was pared by 1 base and J by 5 bases, with 1 base of the junction left unmatched. Germline V CDR1 and CDR2: GTSNPN, SVGIG (reference sequence). CDR3 length equals 14 residues. This CDR3 reads CAWSGDRGTGELFF. The CDR3 region has the DNA TGTGCCTGGAGTGGGGACAGGGGTACCGGGGAGCTGTTTTTT.

The chain carries TRBV6-1 and TRBJ2-5; D is unresolved. V was trimmed by 10 bases and J by 4 bases, leaving 13 bases between them. CDR3 length equals 12 residues. The germline V gene encodes CDR1 MNHNS and CDR2 SASEGT. The CDR3 DNA follows: TGTGCCACCACCCTCAGGAGAGAGACCCAGTACTTC. Translation: CATTLRRETQYF.

As regards this clone: Other DNA sequences of this sample code for an identical CDR3. CDR3 sequence reads: CASSTGATNEKLFF. The CDR3 DNA follows: TGTGCCAGTAGCACAGGCGCAACTAATGAAAAACTGTTTTTT. This chain connects TRBV19 to TRBJ1-4; D is possibly TRBD1 (5 bases). With 6 bases removed from V and 0 bases from J, the gap between germline ends came to 8 bases. This CDR3 is 14 amino acids long. Germline CDR1 LNHDA, CDR2 SQIVND (reference sequence).

This clone was picked up one time. J is TRBJ2-7 and V is TRBV28; 10 bases are a match to TRBD1. Germline V lookup: CDR1 MDHEN, CDR2 SYDVKM. The CDR3 sequence is 14 residues long. With 7 bases clipped from V and 4 bases from J, the junction kept 7 bases outside the gene matches. The CDR3 loop reads CASTGDRGFYEQYF. DNA for the CDR3: TGTGCCAGCACTGGGGACAGGGGATTTTACGAGCAGTACTTC.

The V call is TRBV7-9, the J call TRBJ1-1, with D tentatively TRBD1 (5 bases). The CDR3 extends over 15 amino acids. Germline V gives CDR1 SEHNR, CDR2 FQNEAQ (reference sequence). V was trimmed by 3 bases and J by 6 bases, leaving 17 bases between them. The CDR3 bases are TGTGCCAGCAGCTTCTTCCAGGGTACTCCACCTGAAGCTTTCTTT. Translation gives CASSFFQGTPPEAFF.

This chain connects TRBV7-3 to TRBJ2-2, with D unresolved. This CDR3 is built from 15 residues. Trimming removed 3 bases from V and 0 bases from J, with 8 bases in between. Germline V gene sequence: CDR1 SGHTA, CDR2 FQGTGA. In DNA form, the CDR3 reads TGTGCCAGCAGCTTGGACGGTGCGAACACCGGGGAGCTGTTTTTT. This gives the protein CASSLDGANTGELFF.

The V gene is TRBV2, the J gene TRBJ2-5; D is perhaps TRBD2 (6 bases). Trimming removed 8 bases at V and 0 bases at J, with 16 bases between. The CDR3 length is 15 residues. In germline, CDR1 is SNHLY, CDR2 FYNNEI. In nucleotides, the CDR3 is TGTGCCAGCGAATTGGCGGGACGGTACCAAGAGACCCAGTACTTC. Its translation: CASELAGRYQETQYF.